This TCR beta chain was profiled in a study of Graves' ophthalmopathy and Graves' hyperthyroidism listed by TCRdb under 2018. In terms of the full investigation: Peripheral blood was collected at initial diagnosis, prior to any treatment. The 90 or so discovery patients were randomly split 7:3 into training and test sets. In total, 135 blood samples were TCR-sequenced: fewer than 50 ophthalmopathy, about 75 hyperthyroidism and approximately 17 hyperthyroidism-to-ophthalmopathy patients. After sampling, hyperthyroidism patients received methimazole starting at 30 mg daily, and ophthalmopathy patients received high-dose intravenous methylprednisolone. The study used signatures of the TCR beta repertoire to tell Graves' ophthalmopathy apart from Graves' hyperthyroidism and to predict which patients would progress to ophthalmopathy. An independent validation cohort was composed of 18 to 20 hyperthyroidism patients and about 17 patients who later progressed from hyperthyroidism to ophthalmopathy. In more than five hyperthyroidism patients, T-cell repertoires of thyroid tissue and blood were compared. To explore V-J signatures that separate ophthalmopathy from hyperthyroidism, a discovery set of about a hundred patients was enrolled, consisting of under 50 with ophthalmopathy and 57 with stable hyperthyroidism.

Note on this clonotype: This clone's antigen is unknown. A much larger clone lies one base from this, so it may be a read error.

Reading from cysteine to phenylalanine, the CDR3 counts 14 amino acids. Solely the CDR3 DNA is kept, with 42 bases framed from the first base. CDR1 is given as SGHVS and CDR2 as FQNEAQ, both from the germline V gene. Study-wide findings and limitations: Sample size was not predetermined statistically, and investigators were not blinded to group allocation. In validation, the model predicted ophthalmopathy progression with less than 71% sensitivity and 72.22% specificity; 12 predicted patients were CT-confirmed with GO in a median of about 7.1 months. In cross-validation, the 13-signature model distinguished ophthalmopathy from stable hyperthyroidism with approximately 90% sensitivity and approximately 81% specificity, and in the test set the corresponding values were roughly 80% and 76%. Most of the expanded thyroid clonotypes with a frequency above 0.001 were also detected in blood, and it was suggested that the thyroid immune response may be reflected by blood repertoires.

TCR beta CDR3 regions were amplified from RNA transcripts for repertoire sequencing. The first round was an RT-PCR using HTBI primers with the Qiagen OneStep RT-PCR kit, and this first round was followed by a second-round multiplex PCR, then size selection and purification. Libraries were sequenced paired-end with 100 bp reads on an Illumina HiSeq2000. The authors' analysis ran thus. SOAPnuke was used to process the reads, throwing out any read that had adapters, had uncalled bases, had a mean Phred below 15, or lacked an exact constant-primer or identifier match. COPE v1.2.5 was used to merge high-quality paired reads. Unique nucleotide sequences were defined as clonotypes and aligned to IMGT TRB V, D and J references using MiTCR v1.1. The analysis was limited to V-J combinations with a frequency above 0.0001, which together covered more than 99% of repertoires. A TCR clonal expansion and chaos score per V-J combination was defined as the ratio of F50 clonal expansion to chaos observed in the TCRdist matrix. Welch's t-statistics and random forest were used to reduce the features to approximately 13 V-J combinations, which were then used as input to a naive Bayes classifier. The Morisita-Horn index was used to measure how similar the thyroid and blood repertoires were. TCRdb reprocessing: public reads trimmed at Q25 with fastp, clones called with MiXCR, in-frame beta chains kept. When rows share a CDR3 protein, they turn into one entry using the most common DNA and genes. TCRdb assigned the V and J calls; the authors' analysis was not used. Recorded for this sample are roughly 400,000 distinct CDR3 sequences; 15% to 17% of them occurred a single time. The ten largest clonotypes hold around 7% of the sample.

Stable hyperthyroidism was defined as no progression to ophthalmopathy within 18 months of follow-up. The hyperthyroidism patients were 18 to 65 years old and newly diagnosed, with a disease duration of less than 2 months. Anyone with other autoimmune diseases, uncontrolled infections, pregnancy or lactation was excluded from the study. Clinical symptoms, serum thyroxine, TRAb, thyroid ultrasound and orbital computed tomography were used for diagnosis. PBMCs were isolated from 7.5 to 10 ml of fresh peripheral blood by Ficoll-Paque density gradient centrifugation. Total RNA was extracted using Trizol reagent, and RNA quality was checked on an Agilent 2100 Bioanalyzer.

Recombination linked TRBV7-8 to TRBJ2-5; the D gene assignment is ambiguous. The sequence derives from a woman between 18 and 29 years old with stable Graves' hyperthyroidism. Donor details come from another sample of the same person, matched by shared clones. The sequencing input was peripheral blood. This receptor carries the CDR3 CAISFRAMQETQYF. The DNA is as follows: TGTGCCATCAGCTTTAGGGCTATGCAAGAGACCCAGTACTTC.